Below are 7 T cell receptor beta chains sequenced from a single sample in a study of OX40 agonist ivuxolimab in advanced cancers. Sequenced by immunoSEQ multiplex PCR; TCRdb stores in-frame clones only, minus some. This repertoire shows roughly 93,000 clones, approximately 80% found once; its top ten account for approximately 5%. The sequenced sample was CD4+ or CD8+ T cells sorted from blood, obtained in a trial of the OX40 agonist ivuxolimab. The receptors come from an adult with an advanced solid tumor such as melanoma, head and neck, liver or kidney cancer.

The chain carries TRBV4-3 and TRBJ1-2, with a possible D match to TRBD1 (5 bases). Germline V gene data show CDR1 as LGHNA and CDR2 as YSLEER. Trimming stripped 0 bases from V and 8 bases from J, with 13 bases between. The CDR3 runs 14 residues. The DNA for the CDR3 is TGCGCCAGCAGCCAAGATGACAGAGCAAACGGCTACACCTTC. Translated: CASSQDDRANGYTF.

This clone was seen more than once but under ten times. CDR3 loop: CASSYGTSPLHF. The CDR3 DNA reads as TGTGCCAGCAGTTATGGGACATCACCCCTCCACTTT. This chain connects TRBV6-5 to TRBJ1-6; perhaps TRBD1 as D (6 bases). Germline V gene sequence: CDR1 MNHEY, CDR2 SVGAGI. There are 12 residues in the CDR3. V was clipped by 3 bases and J by 10 bases, with 7 bases between them.

V and J are TRBV19 and TRBJ2-1; the D call may be TRBD1 or TRBD2 (5 bases each). The V gene's germline CDR1 is LNHDA and CDR2 SQIVND (reference sequence). This CDR3 is 15 amino acids long. Between the trimmed V and J ends, which lost 4 bases and 8 bases, there was a span of 18 bases. CDR3 amino acids: CASSNKGGGRDEQFF. The CDR3 bases are TGTGCCAGTAGTAATAAGGGTGGGGGACGGGATGAGCAGTTCTTC.

The CDR3 is CASSADGSNQPQHF. DNA for the CDR3: TGCGCCAGCAGCGCCGACGGTAGCAATCAGCCCCAGCATTTT. This chain joins TRBV5-1 and TRBJ1-5; D remains unclear. Looked up from germline, CDR1 is SGHRS and CDR2 is YFSETQ. V gave up 4 bases and J gave up 0 bases, with 8 bases separating them. CDR3 length equals 14 residues.

This clone came up once. The rearrangement links TRBV6-5 to TRBJ1-4; D unclear. The V end was cut by 2 bases, the J end by 0 bases, with 4 bases between. Germline V lookup: CDR1 MNHEY, CDR2 SVGAGI. The CDR3 covers 14 residues. The CDR3 loop is CASSYGATNEKLFF. Written as DNA, the CDR3 is TGTGCCAGCAGTTACGGTGCAACTAATGAAAAACTGTTTTTT.

J is TRBJ1-2 and V is TRBV5-1; 9 positions match TRBD1. Germline V gene lookup returns CDR1 SGHRS and CDR2 YFSETQ. The CDR3 has 15 amino acids. V was pared by 0 bases and J by 5 bases, with 5 bases of the junction left unmatched. CDR3 sequence: CASSLEGTGTYGYTF. The CDR3 DNA reads as TGCGCCAGCAGCTTGGAGGGGACAGGGACGTATGGCTACACCTTC.

Many counts were recorded for this clone. The rearrangement uses TRBV5-1 and TRBJ2-3; D remains ambiguous. This CDR3 region has 14 residues. CDR1 and CDR2 from the germline V gene are SGHRS and YFSETQ. V gave up 3 bases and J gave up 5 bases, with 13 bases separating them. The DNA for the CDR3 is TGCGCCAGCAGCTGGGGATTATCGGAAGATACGCAGTATTTT. As protein: CASSWGLSEDTQYF.